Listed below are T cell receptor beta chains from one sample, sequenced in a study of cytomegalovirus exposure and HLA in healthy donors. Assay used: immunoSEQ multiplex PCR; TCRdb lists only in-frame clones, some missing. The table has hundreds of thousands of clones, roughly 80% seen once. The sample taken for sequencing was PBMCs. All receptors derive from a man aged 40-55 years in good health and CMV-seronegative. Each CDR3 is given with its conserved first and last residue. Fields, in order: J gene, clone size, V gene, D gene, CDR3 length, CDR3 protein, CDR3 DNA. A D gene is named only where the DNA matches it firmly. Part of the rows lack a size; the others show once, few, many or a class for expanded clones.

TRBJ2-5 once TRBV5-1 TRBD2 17 CASSLGGASGDQETQYF TGCGCCAGCAGCTTGGGAGGGGCTAGCGGGGATCAAGAGACCCAGTACTTC
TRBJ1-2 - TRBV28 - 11 CATSVDYGYTF TGTGCCACATCGGTAGATTATGGCTACACCTTC
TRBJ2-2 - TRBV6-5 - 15 CASSSTWASAGELFF TGTGCCAGCAGCTCTACCTGGGCTTCAGCCGGGGAGCTGTTTTTT
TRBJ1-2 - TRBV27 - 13 CASSQGLNYGYTF TGTGCCAGTTCCCAGGGCCTAAACTATGGCTACACCTTC
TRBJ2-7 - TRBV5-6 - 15 CASSLGQGLTYEQYF TGTGCCAGCAGCTTGGGGCAGGGACTGACCTACGAGCAGTACTTC
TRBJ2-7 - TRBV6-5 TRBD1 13 CASSSDRVYEQYF TGTGCCAGCAGTTCGGACAGGGTCTACGAGCAGTACTTC
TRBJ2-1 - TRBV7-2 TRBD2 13 CAIPTSRHNEQFF TGTGCCATTCCGACTAGCCGGCACAATGAGCAGTTCTTC
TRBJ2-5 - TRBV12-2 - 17 CASRLAGGPFRQETQYF TGTGCAAGTCGCCTAGCGGGGGGGCCGTTTAGACAAGAGACCCAGTACTTC
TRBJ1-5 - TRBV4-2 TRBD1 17 CASSFSSRTGSNQPQHF TGTGCCAGCAGCTTTTCCAGTCGGACAGGTAGCAATCAGCCCCAGCATTTT
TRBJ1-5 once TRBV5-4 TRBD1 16 CASSLGGQGGNQPQHF TGTGCCAGCAGCTTGGGGGGACAGGGGGGCAATCAGCCCCAGCATTTT
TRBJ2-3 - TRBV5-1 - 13 CASSYDLANTQYF TGCGCCAGCAGCTACGACCTAGCGAATACGCAGTATTTT
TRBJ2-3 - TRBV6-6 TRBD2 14 CASSTSGGPDTQYF TGTGCCAGCAGCACTAGCGGAGGCCCAGATACGCAGTATTTT
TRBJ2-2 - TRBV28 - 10 CASRAGELFF TGTGCCAGCAGGGCAGGGGAGCTGTTTTTT
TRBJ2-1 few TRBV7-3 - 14 CASSLAGHGNEQFF TGTGCCAGCAGCTTAGCTGGGCATGGCAATGAGCAGTTCTTC
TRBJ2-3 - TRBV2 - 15 CASSSTVASTDTQYF TGTGCCAGCAGTTCTACAGTGGCTAGCACAGATACGCAGTATTTT
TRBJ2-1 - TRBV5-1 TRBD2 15 CASSGGLAGGNEQFF TGCGCCAGCAGCGGCGGACTAGCGGGAGGGAATGAGCAGTTCTTC
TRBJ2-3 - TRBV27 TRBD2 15 CASRWGAGNTDTQYF TGTGCCAGCCGGTGGGGAGCGGGAAACACAGATACGCAGTATTTT
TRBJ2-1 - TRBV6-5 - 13 CATHGEGLYEQFF TGTGCCACCCACGGAGAGGGTCTCTATGAGCAGTTCTTC
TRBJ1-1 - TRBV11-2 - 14 CASSLQVWNTEAFF TGTGCCAGCAGCTTACAGGTTTGGAACACTGAAGCTTTCTTT
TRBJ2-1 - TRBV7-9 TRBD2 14 CASSLGASGNEQFF TGTGCCAGCAGCTTAGGGGCTAGCGGCAATGAGCAGTTCTTC
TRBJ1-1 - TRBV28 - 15 CASTPGGQMNTEAFF TGTGCCAGCACCCCCGGAGGGCAGATGAACACTGAAGCTTTCTTT
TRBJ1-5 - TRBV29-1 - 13 CSVVGARNQPQHF TGCAGCGTTGTGGGGGCTCGCAATCAGCCCCAGCATTTT
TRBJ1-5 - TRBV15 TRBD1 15 CATSGRTGSGQPQHF TGTGCCACCAGCGGTAGGACAGGGTCGGGTCAGCCCCAGCATTTT
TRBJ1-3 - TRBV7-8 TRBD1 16 CASSLAGDRAGNTIYF TGTGCCAGCAGCTTAGCGGGGGACAGGGCTGGAAACACCATATATTTT
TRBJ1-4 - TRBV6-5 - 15 CASSRRAGSNEKLFF TGTGCCAGCAGTCGCCGGGCGGGCTCTAATGAAAAACTGTTTTTT
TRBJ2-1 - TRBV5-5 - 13 CASSFQGGNEQFF TGTGCCAGCAGCTTCCAGGGGGGCAATGAGCAGTTCTTC
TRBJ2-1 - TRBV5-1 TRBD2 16 CASSSGGTGTSGDLFF TGCGCCAGCAGCTCTGGTGGGACAGGGACTAGCGGGGACCTGTTCTTC
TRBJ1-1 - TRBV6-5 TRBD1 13 CASSYPGQVTAFF TGTGCCAGCAGTTACCCCGGACAGGTTACCGCTTTCTTT
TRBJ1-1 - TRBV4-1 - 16 CASSQGPAGKNTEAFF TGCGCCAGCAGCCAAGGTCCGGCCGGGAAAAACACTGAAGCTTTCTTT
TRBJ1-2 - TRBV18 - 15 CASSPQDIGSKGYTF TGTGCCAGCTCACCACAAGATATCGGGTCGAAAGGCTACACCTTC
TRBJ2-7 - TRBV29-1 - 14 CSVVDPGSSYEQYF TGCAGCGTTGTTGATCCAGGCTCCTCCTACGAGCAGTACTTC
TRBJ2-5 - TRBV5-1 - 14 CASSPGHLQETQYF TGCGCCAGCAGCCCGGGACACCTCCAAGAGACCCAGTACTTC
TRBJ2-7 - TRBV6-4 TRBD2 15 CASSVASGSSYEQYF TGTGCCAGCAGTGTGGCTAGCGGGAGCTCCTACGAGCAGTACTTC
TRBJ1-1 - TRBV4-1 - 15 CASSQAVQRNTEAFF TGCGCCAGCAGCCAAGCTGTACAGAGGAACACTGAAGCTTTCTTT
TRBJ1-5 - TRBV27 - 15 CASSPHWGSRQPQHF TGTGCCAGCAGTCCCCACTGGGGCAGTCGACAGCCCCAGCATTTT
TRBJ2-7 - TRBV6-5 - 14 CASSVNDGSYEQYF TGTGCCAGCAGCGTTAATGACGGGTCCTACGAGCAGTACTTC
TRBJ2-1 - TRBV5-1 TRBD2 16 CASSLSTSGRVGEQFF TGCGCCAGCAGCTTAAGTACTAGCGGGAGGGTGGGTGAGCAGTTCTTC
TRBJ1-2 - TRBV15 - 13 CATSSTGRFGYTF TGTGCCACCAGCAGTACAGGGAGATTTGGCTACACCTTC
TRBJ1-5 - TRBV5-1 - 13 CASSRGEDQPQHF TGCGCCAGCAGCCGGGGGGAGGATCAGCCCCAGCATTTT
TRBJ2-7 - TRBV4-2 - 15 CASSQDNGRGFEQYF TGTGCCAGCAGCCAAGATAACGGGCGGGGATTCGAGCAGTACTTC
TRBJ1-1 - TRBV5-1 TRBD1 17 CASSPRTGRPMNTEAFF TGCGCCAGCAGCCCGCGGACAGGGCGTCCAATGAACACTGAAGCTTTCTTT
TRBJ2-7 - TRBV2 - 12 CASSGVGHEQYF TGTGCCAGCAGCGGGGTCGGACACGAGCAGTACTTC
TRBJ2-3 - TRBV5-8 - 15 CASSFTGGPPDTQYF TGTGCCAGCAGCTTCACGGGGGGCCCACCAGATACGCAGTATTTT
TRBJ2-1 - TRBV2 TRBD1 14 CASKRQGPYNEQFF TGTGCCAGCAAGCGACAGGGCCCCTACAATGAGCAGTTCTTC
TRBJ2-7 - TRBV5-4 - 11 CASSSEGEQYF TGTGCCAGCAGCTCGGAGGGGGAGCAGTACTTC
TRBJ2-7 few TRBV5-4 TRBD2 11 CASSLGGLQYF TGTGCCAGCAGCCTCGGGGGGTTGCAGTACTTC
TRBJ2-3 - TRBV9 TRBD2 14 CASSVGLVGDTQYF TGTGCCAGCAGCGTGGGACTAGTTGGAGATACGCAGTATTTT
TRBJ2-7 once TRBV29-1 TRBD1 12 CSVATGSYEQYF TGCAGCGTCGCGACAGGGTCCTACGAGCAGTACTTC
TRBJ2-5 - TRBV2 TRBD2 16 CASNSGRALVGETQYF TGTGCCAGCAACAGCGGGAGGGCCCTCGTGGGAGAGACCCAGTACTTC
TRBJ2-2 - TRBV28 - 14 CASSVGQNTGELFF TGTGCCAGCAGTGTGGGACAGAACACCGGGGAGCTGTTTTTT